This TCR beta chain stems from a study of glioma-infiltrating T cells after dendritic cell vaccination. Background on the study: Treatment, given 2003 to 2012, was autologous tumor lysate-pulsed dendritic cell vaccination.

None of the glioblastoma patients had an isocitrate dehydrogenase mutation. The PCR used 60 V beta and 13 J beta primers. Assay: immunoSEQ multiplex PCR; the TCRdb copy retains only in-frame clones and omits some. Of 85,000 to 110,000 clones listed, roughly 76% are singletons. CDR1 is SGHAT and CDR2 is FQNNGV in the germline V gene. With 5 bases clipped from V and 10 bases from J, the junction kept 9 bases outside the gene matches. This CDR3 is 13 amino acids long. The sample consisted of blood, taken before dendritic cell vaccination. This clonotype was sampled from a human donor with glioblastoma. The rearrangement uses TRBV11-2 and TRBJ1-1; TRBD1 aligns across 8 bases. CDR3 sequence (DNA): TGTGCCAGCAGCCGATGGACAGGGCTGACAGCTTTCTTT. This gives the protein CASSRWTGLTAFF.